This note documents a single T cell receptor beta chain sequence. This record belongs to a study of blood T cell repertoires in COVID-19. Study-level information: The United States, Italy and Spain were the sources of the acute and convalescent COVID-19 samples.

After removal of 5 bases from V and 5 bases from J, the junction contained 5 bases not matched to a gene. The CDR3 sequence is 14 residues long. Germline loops: CDR1 MNHEY, CDR2 SVGEGT. Sequencing used immunoSEQ multiplex PCR; TCRdb keeps in-frame clones, though not all of them. The sample carries approximately 330,000 clones, approximately 86% recorded once. This sequence joins TRBV6-2 or TRBV6-3 and TRBJ1-2; 10 bases align to TRBD1. Input material: peripheral blood. This sequence was found in a man younger than 40 with COVID-19, enrolled during active disease. The CDR3 sequence: CASSPPGQGYGYTF. The DNA of the CDR3 is TGTGCCAGCAGTCCGCCGGGACAGGGGTATGGCTACACCTTC.